These 2 T cell receptor beta chains share one sample of origin, sequenced in a study of cytomegalovirus exposure and HLA in healthy donors (dated by TCRdb to about 2017). The protocol used for the library was the immunoSEQ multiplex PCR assay. For the multiplex PCR, a mixture combining 60 forward primers for TCR Vbeta segments and 13 reverse primers for TCR Jbeta segments was used. TCRdb's version of the immuneACCESS table is confined to in-frame rearrangements and falls short of the full clone set. An unresolved V gene accounts for under half of the shortfall where checked; the remainder is of unknown origin. Present in this sample are about 190,000 clones, 82% of which were seen just once. The top ten hold about 0.84% of the sample. Sequenced sample: PBMCs. Receptors were obtained from a young woman in good health and CMV-seronegative.

This chain links TRBV28 with TRBJ2-7, with 11 bases lining up with TRBD2. This CDR3 has 16 amino acids. The V and J ends lost 2 bases and 6 bases, in that order; junction bases with no gene match: 9. CDR1 is MDHEN, CDR2 SYDVKM, per germline. The CDR3 DNA reads TGTGCCAGCAGTTTACTGCCGGGACTAGCGGAATCCGAGCAGTACTTC. This sequence encodes CASSLLPGLAESEQYF.

The chain uses TRBV5-1 and TRBJ2-6; D not resolved. V lost 5 bases and J 0 bases, leaving 9 bases between the germline ends. Germline V lookup: CDR1 SGHRS, CDR2 YFSETQ. The CDR3 is 15 amino acids. CDR3 sequence: CASRITGSGANVLTF. The DNA of the CDR3 is TGCGCCAGCAGGATAACCGGCTCTGGGGCCAACGTCCTGACTTTC.